This T cell receptor (beta chain) was documented in a study of T-cell reconstitution after alpha-beta-depleted transplantation in children. Study findings and constraints: Once a year had passed after transplant, T-cell counts and diversity came mostly from newly produced T cells. At day 60, the high TCRbeta diversity found in some patients originated from recipient T cells and thymic progenitors that had survived. The origin of alpha-beta T cells about two months after transplant was reportedly several hundred expanded graft clones.

Library preparation (for TCRbeta) was performed with unique molecular identifiers. TCRdb independently ran MiXCR on the PCR reads; one entry per CDR3 protein. In the table there are under 450,000 distinct CDR3 sequences, 16% of which are singletons. There are many counts of this clonotype. Its antigen is not known. CDR3 length: 11 amino acids. The V gene lost 3 bases and the J gene lost 5 bases, with 4 bases spanning the gap. Sequencing used PBMCs, mostly from graft donor cells, obtained 360 days after TCRalphabeta/CD19-depleted stem cell transplant. The sequence was obtained from a boy younger than two who had a stem cell transplant for Wiskott-Aldrich syndrome, so the T cells may come from the graft donor. The gene calls are TRBV12-3 or TRBV12-4 and TRBJ2-5, with D hard to call. This CDR3 reads CASSLMETQYF. The CDR3 DNA reads TGTGCCAGCAGTTTGATGGAGACCCAGTACTTC.